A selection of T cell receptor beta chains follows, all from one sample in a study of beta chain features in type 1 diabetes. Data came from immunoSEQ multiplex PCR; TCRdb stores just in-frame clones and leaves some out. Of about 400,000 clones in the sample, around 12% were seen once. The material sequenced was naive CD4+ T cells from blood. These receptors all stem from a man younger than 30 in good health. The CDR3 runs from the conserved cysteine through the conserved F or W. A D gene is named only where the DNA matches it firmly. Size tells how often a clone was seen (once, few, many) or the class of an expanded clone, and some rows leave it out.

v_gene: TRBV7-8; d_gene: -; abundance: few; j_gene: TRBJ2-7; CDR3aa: CASSFLGDYEQYF; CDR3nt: TGTGCCAGCAGCTTCCTAGGTGACTACGAGCAGTACTTC
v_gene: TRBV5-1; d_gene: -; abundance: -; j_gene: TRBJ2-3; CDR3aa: CASSLGGGAFTDTQYF; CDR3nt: TGCGCCAGCAGCTTGGGCGGAGGGGCGTTCACAGATACGCAGTATTTT
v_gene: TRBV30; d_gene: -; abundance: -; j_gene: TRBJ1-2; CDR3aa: CSPGTEIGAGYTF; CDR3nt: TGTTCTCCAGGCACAGAGATAGGGGCAGGCTACACCTTC
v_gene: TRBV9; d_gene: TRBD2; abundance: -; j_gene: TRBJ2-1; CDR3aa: CASSVELAGRNEQFF; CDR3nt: TGTGCCAGCAGCGTAGAATTAGCGGGGCGAAATGAGCAGTTCTTC
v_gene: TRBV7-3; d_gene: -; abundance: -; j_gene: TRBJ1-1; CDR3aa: CASSPQGNTEAFF; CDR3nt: TGTGCCAGCAGTCCTCAGGGGAACACTGAAGCTTTCTTT
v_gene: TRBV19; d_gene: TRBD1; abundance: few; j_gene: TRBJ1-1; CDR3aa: CASSIQGAGTEAFF; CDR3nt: TGTGCCAGTAGTATCCAGGGGGCAGGCACTGAAGCTTTCTTT
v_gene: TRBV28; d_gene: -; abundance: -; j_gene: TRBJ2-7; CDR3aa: CASRTVLYEQYF; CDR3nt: TGTGCCAGCAGAACGGTGCTCTACGAGCAGTACTTC
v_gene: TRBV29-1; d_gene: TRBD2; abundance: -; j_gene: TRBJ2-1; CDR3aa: CSVEEAGGLDNEQFF; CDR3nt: TGCAGCGTTGAGGAAGCGGGGGGGCTCGACAATGAGCAGTTCTTC
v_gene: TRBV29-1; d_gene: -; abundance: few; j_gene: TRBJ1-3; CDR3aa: CSVSLTQGPNTIYF; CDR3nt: TGCAGCGTGTCCCTTACCCAGGGGCCAAACACCATATATTTT
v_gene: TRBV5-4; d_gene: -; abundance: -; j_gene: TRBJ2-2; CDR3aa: CASSLADLSTGELFF; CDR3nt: TGTGCCAGCAGCTTGGCCGACTTGTCCACCGGGGAGCTGTTTTTT
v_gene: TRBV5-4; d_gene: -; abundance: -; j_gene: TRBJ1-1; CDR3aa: CASSSPTKNTEAFF; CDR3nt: TGTGCCAGCAGCTCCCCCACAAAGAACACTGAAGCTTTCTTT
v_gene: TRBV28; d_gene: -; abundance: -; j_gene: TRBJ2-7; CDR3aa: CASSLLTALSYEQYF; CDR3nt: TGTGCCAGCAGTTTGTTGACAGCGCTCAGCTACGAGCAGTACTTC
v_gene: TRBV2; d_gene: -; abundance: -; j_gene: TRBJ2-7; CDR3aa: CASSVAASYEQYF; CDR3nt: TGTGCCAGCAGTGTCGCGGCCTCCTACGAGCAGTACTTC
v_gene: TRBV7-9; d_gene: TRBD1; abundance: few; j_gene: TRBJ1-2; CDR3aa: CASSLSGTDYGYTF; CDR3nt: TGTGCCAGCAGCTTATCGGGGACAGACTATGGCTACACCTTC
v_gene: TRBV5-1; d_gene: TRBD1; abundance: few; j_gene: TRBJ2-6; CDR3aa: CASSSDRGSGANVLTF; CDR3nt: TGCGCCAGCAGCTCTGACAGGGGGTCTGGGGCCAACGTCCTGACTTTC
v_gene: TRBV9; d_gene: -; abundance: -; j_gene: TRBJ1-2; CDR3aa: CASSLRDSSPYGYTF; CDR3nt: TGTGCCAGCAGCCTTCGAGACAGCTCACCCTATGGCTACACCTTC
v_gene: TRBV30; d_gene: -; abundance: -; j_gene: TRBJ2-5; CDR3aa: CAWSVHGFRGADETQYF; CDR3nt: TGTGCCTGGAGTGTACATGGGTTTAGGGGCGCGGACGAGACCCAGTACTTC
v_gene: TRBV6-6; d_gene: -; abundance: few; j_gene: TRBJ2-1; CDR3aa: CASSGGGPGEQFF; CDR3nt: TGTGCCAGCAGTGGGGGAGGACCCGGTGAGCAGTTCTTC
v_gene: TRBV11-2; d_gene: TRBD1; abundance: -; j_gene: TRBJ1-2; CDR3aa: CASSGGQGARGYTF; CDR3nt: TGTGCCAGCAGCGGGGGACAGGGGGCGCGTGGCTACACCTTC
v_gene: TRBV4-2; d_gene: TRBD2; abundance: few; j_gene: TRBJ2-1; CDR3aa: CASSRGIWTGGAYNEQFF; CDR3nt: TGTGCCAGCAGCCGGGGAATCTGGACGGGAGGCGCCTACAATGAGCAGTTCTTC
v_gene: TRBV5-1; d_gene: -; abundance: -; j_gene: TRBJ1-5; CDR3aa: CASSFDSNQPQHF; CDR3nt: TGCGCCAGCAGCTTCGACAGTAATCAGCCCCAGCATTTT
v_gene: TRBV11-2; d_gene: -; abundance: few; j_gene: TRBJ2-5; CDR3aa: CASSLDTSRSPALWTQYF; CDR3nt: TGTGCCAGCAGCTTAGATACTAGCCGTTCACCCGCTTTATGGACCCAGTACTTC
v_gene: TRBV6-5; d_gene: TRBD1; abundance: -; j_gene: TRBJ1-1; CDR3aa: CASGGQGLGTEAFF; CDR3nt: TGTGCCAGCGGAGGACAGGGATTGGGCACTGAAGCTTTCTTT
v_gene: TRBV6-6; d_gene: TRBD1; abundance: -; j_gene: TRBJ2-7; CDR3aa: CASSYLQTGSEYF; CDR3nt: TGTGCCAGCAGTTACCTCCAGACAGGGAGCGAGTACTTC
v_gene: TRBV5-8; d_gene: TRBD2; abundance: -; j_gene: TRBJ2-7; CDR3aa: CASSLAGSGRYDEQYF; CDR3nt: TGTGCCAGCAGCTTGGCTGGTAGCGGGAGGTACGACGAGCAGTACTTC
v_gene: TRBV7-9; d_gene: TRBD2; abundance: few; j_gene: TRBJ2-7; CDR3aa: CASSLVAGGQYEQYF; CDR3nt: TGTGCCAGCAGCTTAGTGGCGGGAGGGCAGTACGAGCAGTACTTC
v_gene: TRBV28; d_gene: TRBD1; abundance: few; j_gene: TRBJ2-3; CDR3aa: CASMVGQGTDTQYF; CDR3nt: TGTGCCAGCATGGTAGGACAGGGGACAGATACGCAGTATTTT
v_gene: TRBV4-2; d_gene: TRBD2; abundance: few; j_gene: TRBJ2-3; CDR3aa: CASSQDPGASGRRGRGTQYF; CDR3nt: TGTGCCAGCAGCCAAGATCCTGGGGCTAGCGGGAGACGGGGGAGAGGTACGCAGTATTTT
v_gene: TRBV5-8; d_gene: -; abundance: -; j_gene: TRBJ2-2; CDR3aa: CASRPGTGELFF; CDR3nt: TGTGCCAGCAGGCCGGGCACCGGGGAGCTGTTTTTT
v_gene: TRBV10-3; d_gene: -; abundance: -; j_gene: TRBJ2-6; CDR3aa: CAISSSGANVLTF; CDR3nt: TGTGCCATCTCCAGCTCTGGGGCCAACGTCCTGACTTTC
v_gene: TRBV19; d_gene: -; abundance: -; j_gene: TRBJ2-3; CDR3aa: CASSIARGMGTDTQYF; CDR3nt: TGTGCCAGTAGTATAGCCAGGGGTATGGGGACAGATACGCAGTATTTT
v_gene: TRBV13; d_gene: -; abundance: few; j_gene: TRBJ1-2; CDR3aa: CASSPAREFYGYTF; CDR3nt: TGTGCCAGCAGCCCAGCGAGGGAGTTCTATGGCTACACCTTC
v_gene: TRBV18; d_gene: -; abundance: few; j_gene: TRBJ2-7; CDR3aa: CASSPATGDLRYEQYF; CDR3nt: TGTGCCAGCTCACCGGCGACAGGTGACCTCCGTTACGAGCAGTACTTC
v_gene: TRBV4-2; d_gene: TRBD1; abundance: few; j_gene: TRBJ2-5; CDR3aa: CASSQVGQAKQETQYF; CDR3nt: TGTGCCAGCAGCCAGGTAGGACAGGCGAAACAAGAGACCCAGTACTTC
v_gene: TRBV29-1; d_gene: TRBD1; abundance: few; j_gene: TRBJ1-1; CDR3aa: CSAHGTAKTEAFF; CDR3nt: TGCAGCGCCCACGGGACAGCGAAAACTGAAGCTTTCTTT
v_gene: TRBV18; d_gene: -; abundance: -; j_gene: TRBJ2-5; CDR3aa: CASSPGGARQETQYF; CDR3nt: TGTGCCAGCTCACCAGGAGGGGCTAGGCAAGAGACCCAGTACTTC
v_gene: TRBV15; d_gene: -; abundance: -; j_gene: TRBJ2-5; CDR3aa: CATSRASTAKETQYF; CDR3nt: TGTGCCACCAGCAGAGCTAGCACAGCCAAAGAGACCCAGTACTTC
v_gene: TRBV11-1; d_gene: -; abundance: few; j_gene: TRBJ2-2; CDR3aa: CASSLFGENTGELFF; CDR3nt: TGTGCCAGCAGCTTATTCGGGGAGAACACCGGGGAGCTGTTTTTT
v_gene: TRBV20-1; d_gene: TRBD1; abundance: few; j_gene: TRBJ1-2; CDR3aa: CSAARQGSYTF; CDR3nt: TGCAGTGCTGCTAGACAGGGCAGCTACACCTTC
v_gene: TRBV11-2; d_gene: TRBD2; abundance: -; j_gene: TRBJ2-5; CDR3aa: CASSRGTSGQQETQYF; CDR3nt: TGTGCCAGCAGCCGTGGGACTAGCGGGCAACAAGAGACCCAGTACTTC
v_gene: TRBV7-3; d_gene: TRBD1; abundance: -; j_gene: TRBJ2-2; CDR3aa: CASSSSEGQYTGELFF; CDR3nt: TGTGCCAGCAGCTCTTCCGAGGGACAGTACACCGGGGAGCTGTTTTTT
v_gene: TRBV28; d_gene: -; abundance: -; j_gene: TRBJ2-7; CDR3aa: CASRLQGYEQYF; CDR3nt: TGTGCCAGCAGGCTACAGGGATACGAGCAGTACTTC
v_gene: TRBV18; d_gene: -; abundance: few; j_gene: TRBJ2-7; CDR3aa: CASSPGRDEQYF; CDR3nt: TGTGCCAGCTCACCTGGGAGAGACGAGCAGTACTTC
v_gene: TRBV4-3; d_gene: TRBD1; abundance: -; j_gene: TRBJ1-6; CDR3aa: CASKGANSPLHF; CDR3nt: TGCGCCAGCAAGGGGGCCAATTCACCCCTCCACTTT
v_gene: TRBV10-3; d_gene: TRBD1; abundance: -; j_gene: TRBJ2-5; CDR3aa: CAIGQGAGETQYF; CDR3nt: TGTGCGATTGGACAGGGGGCCGGAGAGACCCAGTACTTC
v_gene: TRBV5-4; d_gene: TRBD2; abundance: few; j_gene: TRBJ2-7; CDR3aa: CASSRGLAGSLYEQYF; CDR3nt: TGTGCCAGCAGCCGGGGACTAGCGGGGAGTCTCTACGAGCAGTACTTC
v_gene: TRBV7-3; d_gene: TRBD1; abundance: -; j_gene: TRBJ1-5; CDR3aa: CASSPTDRVGIQPQHF; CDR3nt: TGTGCCAGCAGCCCAACCGACAGGGTGGGCATTCAGCCCCAGCATTTT
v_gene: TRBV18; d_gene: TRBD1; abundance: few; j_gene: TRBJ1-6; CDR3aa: CASSPSGTGFGSPLHF; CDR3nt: TGTGCCAGCTCACCGTCTGGGACAGGCTTCGGGTCACCCCTCCACTTT
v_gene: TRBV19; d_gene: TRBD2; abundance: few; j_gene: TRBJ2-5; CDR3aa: CASMTSGRAGETQYF; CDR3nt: TGTGCCAGTATGACTAGCGGGAGGGCCGGAGAGACCCAGTACTTC
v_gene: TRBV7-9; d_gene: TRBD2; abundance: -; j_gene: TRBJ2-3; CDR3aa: CASSFWGGLDTQYF; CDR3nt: TGTGCCAGCAGCTTTTGGGGGGGATTGGATACGCAGTATTTT
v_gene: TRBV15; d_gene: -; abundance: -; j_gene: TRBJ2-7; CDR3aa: CATSRDGSDWGHEQYF; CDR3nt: TGTGCCACCAGCAGAGATGGTTCCGACTGGGGCCACGAGCAGTACTTC
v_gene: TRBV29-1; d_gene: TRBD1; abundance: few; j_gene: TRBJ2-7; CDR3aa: CSVVSRTGRYEQYF; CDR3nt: TGCAGCGTTGTTTCACGGACAGGGCGGTACGAGCAGTACTTC
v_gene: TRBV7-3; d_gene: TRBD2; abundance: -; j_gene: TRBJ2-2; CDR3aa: CASSIAGVSVGELFF; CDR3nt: TGTGCCAGCAGTATAGCGGGAGTCTCGGTCGGGGAGCTGTTTTTT
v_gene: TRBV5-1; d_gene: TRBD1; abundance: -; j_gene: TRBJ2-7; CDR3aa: CASSPGTATYEQYF; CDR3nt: TGCGCCAGCAGCCCCGGGACAGCGACCTACGAGCAGTACTTC
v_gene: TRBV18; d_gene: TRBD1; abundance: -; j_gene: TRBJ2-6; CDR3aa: CASSPPTGAGANVLTF; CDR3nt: TGTGCCAGCTCACCCCCAACAGGGGCCGGGGCCAACGTCCTGACTTTC
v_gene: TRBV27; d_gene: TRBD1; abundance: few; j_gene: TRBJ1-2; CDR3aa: CASSSRHRDRATNYGYTF; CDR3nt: TGTGCCAGCAGTTCACGCCACCGGGACAGGGCAACTAACTATGGCTACACCTTC
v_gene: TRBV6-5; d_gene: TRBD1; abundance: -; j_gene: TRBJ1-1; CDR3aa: CASSYRDRTEAFF; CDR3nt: TGTGCCAGCAGTTACAGGGACAGGACTGAAGCTTTCTTT